Shown below are 12 T cell receptor beta chains from a single sample sequenced in a study of T cells in localized non-small cell lung cancer. Assay used: immunoSEQ multiplex PCR; TCRdb lists only in-frame clones, some missing. The sample holds about 31,000 clones; approximately 86% are singletons and the top ten take around 4%. Sequencing was performed on peripheral blood mononuclear cells, taken before any cancer treatment. These receptors came from a woman aged 35-70 years with stage III lung adenocarcinoma.

The chain has TRBV5-7 and TRBJ1-2; 8 positions match TRBD1. TRBV5-7 is an ORF, with its function uncertain. J was trimmed by 4 bases and V by 0 bases; bases with no gene match: 5. This CDR3 spans 15 amino acids. The CDR3, as DNA: TGTGCCAGCAGCTTGGAGGCAGGGGGCGCCTATGGCTACACCTTC. Amino acids: CASSLEAGGAYGYTF.

The gene calls are TRBV28 and TRBJ1-1; 7 bases agree with TRBD1. This CDR3 is 14 amino acids long. The V gene end was trimmed by 5 bases and the J gene end by 2 bases; junction bases not matched to a gene: 5. Germline CDR1 reads MDHEN; CDR2 reads SYDVKM. The DNA for the CDR3 is TGTGCCAGCAGTCCGGGACAGTCTAACACTGAAGCTTTCTTT. Translation gives CASSPGQSNTEAFF. Complete variable domain (other parts from reference TRBV28 and TRBJ1-1): DVKVTQSSRYLVKRTGEKVFLECVQDMDHENMFWYRQDPGLGLRLIYFSYDVKMKEKGDIPEGYSVSREKKERFSLILESASTNQTSMYLCASSPGQSNTEAFFGQGTRLTVV.

The rearrangement links TRBV19 to TRBJ1-5, with D unclear. The V end was cut by 3 bases, the J end by 5 bases, with 8 bases between. Looked up from germline, CDR1 is LNHDA and CDR2 is SQIVND (reference sequence). This CDR3 has 13 residues. Here the CDR3 reads CASSMDEDQPQHF. The CDR3, as DNA: TGTGCCAGTAGTATGGACGAGGATCAGCCCCAGCATTTT.

J is TRBJ2-2 and V is TRBV5-1; D remains unclear. This CDR3 comprises 14 residues. CDR1 SGHRS and CDR2 YFSETQ come from the germline V gene. V dropped 3 bases and J dropped 0 bases, with 6 bases sitting between them. CDR3 loop: CASSYRTNTGELFF. For the CDR3, the DNA is TGCGCCAGCAGCTATAGGACGAACACCGGGGAGCTGTTTTTT.

The rearrangement uses TRBV7-2 and TRBJ2-1; unclear D gene. There are 13 residues in the CDR3. Trimming removed 5 bases from V and 4 bases from J, with 9 bases in between. Germline CDR1 and CDR2: SGHTA and FQGNSA. CDR3 DNA sequence: TGTGCCAGCAGCCCGCCCGTATACAATGAGCAGTTCTTC. It specifies CASSPPVYNEQFF.

The chain carries TRBV6-5 and TRBJ1-2, with D perhaps TRBD1 (5 bases). V dropped 2 bases and J dropped 5 bases, with 15 bases sitting between them. This CDR3 region has 15 residues. From germline, CDR1 is MNHEY and CDR2 SVGAGI. The CDR3 loop is CASSYRNDGGYGYTF. For the CDR3, the DNA is TGTGCCAGCAGTTACCGAAACGACGGGGGGTATGGCTACACCTTC.

The V gene is TRBV30, the J gene TRBJ2-3; D remains ambiguous. This CDR3 has 13 amino acids. V lost 2 bases to trimming and J lost 1 base, with 7 bases between them. The germline V gene has CDR1 GTSNPN and CDR2 SVGIG (reference sequence). The CDR3 sequence is CAWSPLRTDTQYF. The CDR3 nucleotides read TGTGCCTGGAGTCCTCTCCGCACAGATACGCAGTATTTT.

The rearrangement uses TRBV5-4 and TRBJ2-3, with D possibly being TRBD2 (6 bases). This CDR3 comprises 14 residues. V lost 3 bases, J lost 5 bases, and 13 bases lay in between. Germline V CDR1 and CDR2: SGHNT, YYREEE (reference sequence). The CDR3 DNA follows: TGTGCCAGCAGCTATTGGACGGAGGGAGATACGCAGTATTTT. The encoded protein is CASSYWTEGDTQYF.

The chain uses TRBV15 and TRBJ1-5; D is possibly TRBD1 (5 bases). Germline V gives CDR1 LNHNV, CDR2 YYDKDF (reference sequence). V lost 0 bases and J 3 bases, leaving 15 bases between the germline ends. The CDR3 runs 17 residues. In DNA form, the CDR3 reads TGTGCCACCAGCAGAGACGCCCCCGGGGGACTCAATCAGCCCCAGCATTTT. As protein: CATSRDAPGGLNQPQHF. Variable domain in full (rest from reference TRBV15 and TRBJ1-5): DAMVIQNPRYQVTQFGKPVTLSCSQTLNHNVMYWYQQKSSQAPKLLFHYYDKDFNNEADTPDNFQSRRPNTSFCFLDIRSPGLGDTAMYLCATSRDAPGGLNQPQHFGDGTRLSIL.

V is TRBV7-6 and J is TRBJ1-6; D is undetermined. V dropped 2 bases and J dropped 0 bases, with 8 bases sitting between them. CDR1 SGHVS and CDR2 FNYEAQ come from the germline V gene. The CDR3 is made up of 16 amino acids. The DNA for the CDR3 is TGTGCCAGCAGCTTAAGTATCAACTCCTATAATTCACCCCTCCACTTT. Encoded protein: CASSLSINSYNSPLHF.

The gene calls are TRBV4-3 and TRBJ1-5, with 8 nucleotides matching TRBD1. With V trimmed by 4 bases and J by 7 bases, 9 bases remained unmatched. Germline loops: CDR1 LGHNA, CDR2 YSLEER. The CDR3 has 15 residues. Here the CDR3 reads CASSPGTGLGQPQHF. CDR3 DNA sequence: TGCGCCAGCAGCCCAGGGACAGGTCTCGGCCAGCCCCAGCATTTT.

The chain uses TRBV6-5 and TRBJ1-2; 9 nucleotides match TRBD1. Trimming took 4 bases from V and 0 from J; bases not matched to a gene: 3. Germline V gives CDR1 MNHEY, CDR2 SVGAGI. The CDR3 loop spans 15 amino acids. In DNA form, the CDR3 reads TGTGCCAGCAGTTTAGACAGGGGGACTAACTATGGCTACACCTTC. Translated: CASSLDRGTNYGYTF.